This TCR beta chain was retrieved from a study of T cells expressing NK-cell markers. Study-wide results and limits: No clear determination of HCMV specificity was made for expanded NKG2C+ T cell clones.

A note on this clonotype: The antigen remains undetermined.

TCRdb reworked the 5' RACE reads into one entry per CDR3 protein, no DNA. This table lists 140,000 or so distinct CDR3 sequences. This CDR3 region has 18 residues. Germline V gives CDR1 MNHEY, CDR2 SMNVEV (reference sequence). The sequence was collected from a man between 18 and 29 years old in good health. Sequencing was performed on blood T cells: a sorted CD56 or NKG2C T cell subset, CD4+ or CD8+ T cells, or bulk PBMC T cells (not recorded which). The genes are TRBV27 and TRBJ2-6; the D call of TRBD1 rests on TCRdb alone, since no DNA is present to check it. CDR3 sequence reads: CASSTGTGDTSGANVLTF.